Listed below are T cell receptor beta chains from one sample, sequenced in a study of cytomegalovirus exposure and HLA in healthy donors. Clones were read by immunoSEQ multiplex PCR, and TCRdb kept only the in-frame ones, dropping some. Seen here are around 100,000 clones, less than 75% observed once, and the top ten hold under 2.5%. The specimen sequenced was PBMCs. The receptors originated from a man aged 25 to 45 in good health and CMV-seronegative. Both conserved end residues are part of each CDR3. The D gene is left open where the match is weak. Size is stated for part of the rows, as once, few or many counts, or as a class when the clone is expanded.

clone_size	v_call	d_call	j_call	cdr3_aa	cdr3_nt
few	TRBV5-6	-	TRBJ1-1	CASSSLEGLTEAFF	TGTGCCAGCAGCTCGTTGGAGGGCCTCACTGAAGCTTTCTTT
-	TRBV27	-	TRBJ2-7	CASRDRSYEQYF	TGTGCCAGCAGGGACAGATCCTACGAGCAGTACTTC
few	TRBV14	-	TRBJ1-1	CASSQLMLKGFRYTEAFF	TGTGCCAGCAGCCAATTAATGCTAAAGGGGTTTCGGTACACTGAAGCTTTCTTT
-	TRBV5-1	-	TRBJ1-2	CASSLDRSIGGYTF	TGCGCCAGCAGCTTAGACAGGAGTATAGGCGGCTACACCTTC
-	TRBV19	-	TRBJ2-5	CASSRGAQETQYF	TGTGCCAGTAGTAGGGGAGCGCAAGAGACCCAGTACTTC
-	TRBV19	TRBD1	TRBJ1-2	CASSIAGTGVISGYTF	TGTGCCAGTAGTATAGCCGGGACAGGGGTTATTTCGGGCTACACCTTC
-	TRBV19	-	TRBJ1-1	CASSPKVRAEAFF	TGTGCCAGTAGTCCCAAGGTCAGGGCTGAAGCTTTCTTT
-	TRBV27	TRBD1	TRBJ1-2	CASSSQDRVGGYTF	TGTGCCAGCAGTTCCCAGGACAGGGTAGGTGGCTACACCTTC
-	TRBV5-4	TRBD1	TRBJ2-7	CASSLAGGQADPYEQYF	TGTGCCAGCAGCTTGGCCGGCGGACAGGCAGACCCCTACGAGCAGTACTTC
-	TRBV7-2	-	TRBJ1-1	CASSAQWTGMGTEAFF	TGTGCCAGCAGCGCCCAGTGGACGGGGATGGGCACTGAAGCTTTCTTT
-	TRBV29-1	-	TRBJ2-1	CSVESATTYNEQFF	TGCAGCGTTGAGTCTGCTACCACCTACAATGAGCAGTTCTTC
-	TRBV29-1	-	TRBJ1-1	CSGHRLNTEAFF	TGCAGCGGGCACAGGTTGAACACTGAAGCTTTCTTT
-	TRBV7-9	-	TRBJ2-7	CASSQDSSSYEQYF	TGTGCCAGCAGCCAGGACAGTAGCTCCTACGAGCAGTACTTC
-	TRBV27	TRBD1	TRBJ2-7	CAARGQGSYEQYF	TGTGCCGCTCGGGGACAGGGGTCCTACGAGCAGTACTTC
-	TRBV29-1	TRBD1	TRBJ1-2	CSVGQGHYGYTF	TGCAGCGTTGGACAGGGGCACTATGGCTACACCTTC
few	TRBV6-6	-	TRBJ2-1	CASSPWSSYNEQFF	TGTGCCAGCAGTCCCTGGAGCTCCTACAATGAGCAGTTCTTC
-	TRBV4-1	TRBD2	TRBJ2-7	CASSQTSGTYEQYF	TGCGCCAGCAGCCAAACTAGCGGAACCTACGAGCAGTACTTC
few	TRBV10-3	TRBD2	TRBJ2-3	CAASGGPQSGGDTQYF	TGTGCCGCAAGCGGGGGACCCCAGAGCGGGGGAGATACGCAGTATTTT
-	TRBV19	-	TRBJ2-7	CASSQPDIAYEQYF	TGTGCCAGTAGTCAACCCGACATAGCCTACGAGCAGTACTTC
-	TRBV10-3	-	TRBJ1-2	CAINFKTDNYGYTF	TGTGCCATCAACTTTAAGACAGATAACTATGGCTACACCTTC
few	TRBV28	-	TRBJ1-1	CASSLLPRDGGFF	TGTGCCAGCAGTTTACTGCCCAGGGATGGGGGCTTCTTT
-	TRBV30	TRBD1	TRBJ1-1	CAWSPGRGQTEAFF	TGTGCCTGGAGTCCCGGCAGGGGGCAAACTGAAGCTTTCTTT
-	TRBV7-2	-	TRBJ1-5	CASSLRGGNQPQHF	TGTGCCAGCAGCTTAAGGGGCGGCAATCAGCCCCAGCATTTT
-	TRBV9	-	TRBJ2-5	CASSQGSSQTQYF	TGTGCCAGCAGCCAGGGGAGCAGTCAGACCCAGTACTTC
-	TRBV27	-	TRBJ2-5	CASSVSFWETQYF	TGTGCCAGCAGTGTGAGTTTTTGGGAGACCCAGTACTTC
-	TRBV29-1	-	TRBJ2-6	CSVRQESGANVLTF	TGCAGCGTTCGACAGGAATCCGGGGCCAACGTCCTGACTTTC
once	TRBV5-6	TRBD1	TRBJ2-7	CASSSTQGAGEQYF	TGTGCCAGCAGCTCAACACAGGGGGCGGGCGAGCAGTACTTC
-	TRBV4-1	TRBD1	TRBJ2-2	CASSQGETGGTGELFF	TGCGCCAGCAGCCAAGGGGAGACAGGGGGTACCGGGGAGCTGTTTTTT
-	TRBV4-2	TRBD2	TRBJ2-2	CASSHGTRGNTGELFF	TGTGCCAGCAGCCACGGGACTAGGGGGAACACCGGGGAGCTGTTTTTT
-	TRBV5-1	TRBD1	TRBJ1-2	CASRNVAGTANGYTF	TGCGCCAGCAGAAATGTAGCAGGGACAGCGAATGGCTACACCTTC
-	TRBV27	TRBD1	TRBJ2-7	CASSRQGVYEQYF	TGTGCCAGCAGTCGACAGGGGGTCTACGAGCAGTACTTC
-	TRBV30	-	TRBJ1-1	CAWSVTEHTEAFF	TGTGCCTGGAGTGTAACCGAGCACACTGAAGCTTTCTTT
-	TRBV5-4	TRBD2	TRBJ2-1	CASSISSGVYNEQFF	TGTGCCAGCAGCATATCCAGCGGGGTCTACAATGAGCAGTTCTTC
-	TRBV29-1	TRBD1	TRBJ1-4	CSVRSGTAGEKLFF	TGCAGCGTGAGGTCCGGGACAGCAGGTGAAAAACTGTTTTTT
few	TRBV4-1	TRBD1	TRBJ2-1	CASSPQTGDNEQFF	TGCGCCAGCAGCCCTCAGACAGGGGACAATGAGCAGTTCTTC
once	TRBV19	-	TRBJ2-2	CASSIEGNTGELFF	TGTGCCAGTAGTATTGAGGGGAACACCGGGGAGCTGTTTTTT
-	TRBV10-3	-	TRBJ1-5	CAISEAGWNQPQHF	TGTGCCATCAGTGAGGCAGGGTGGAATCAGCCCCAGCATTTT
few	TRBV6-5	TRBD1	TRBJ1-1	CASSPPPDRDTEAFF	TGTGCCAGCAGCCCCCCTCCCGACAGGGACACTGAAGCTTTCTTT
few	TRBV11-3	-	TRBJ1-1	CASSLDGVNTEAFF	TGTGCCAGCAGCTTAGACGGAGTGAACACTGAAGCTTTCTTT
few	TRBV5-8	-	TRBJ2-7	CASSFSREAYEQYF	TGTGCCAGCAGCTTTAGCAGGGAAGCCTACGAGCAGTACTTC
-	TRBV30	TRBD1	TRBJ1-2	CAWSRGGRVGYTF	TGTGCCTGGAGTAGAGGGGGCAGAGTTGGCTACACCTTC
-	TRBV6-6	-	TRBJ1-1	CASSYLLGSEGTEAFF	TGTGCCAGCAGTTACTTACTAGGGTCGGAAGGCACTGAAGCTTTCTTT
few	TRBV5-1	-	TRBJ2-6	CASSFLGVLTF	TGCGCCAGCAGCTTCCTAGGCGTCCTGACTTTC
-	TRBV18	TRBD2	TRBJ2-1	CASSPPRGLDEQFF	TGTGCCAGCTCACCACCGAGGGGACTAGATGAGCAGTTCTTC
once	TRBV29-1	TRBD1	TRBJ2-5	CSVSRDSRAETQYF	TGCAGCGTGAGCCGGGACAGCCGGGCAGAGACCCAGTACTTC
-	TRBV5-1	TRBD1	TRBJ2-7	CASSFGQAYESSYEQYF	TGCGCCAGCAGCTTCGGACAGGCGTACGAGAGCTCCTACGAGCAGTACTTC
once	TRBV2	TRBD2	TRBJ2-3	CASKTSVQRGGTSTDTQYF	TGTGCCAGCAAAACATCTGTCCAGCGGGGGGGCACTAGCACAGATACGCAGTATTTT
-	TRBV5-1	-	TRBJ1-2	CASSLSPGNYGYTF	TGCGCCAGCAGCTTGTCCCCAGGGAACTATGGCTACACCTTC
-	TRBV5-5	TRBD1	TRBJ2-7	CASSWDRGHEQYF	TGTGCCAGCAGCTGGGACAGGGGACACGAGCAGTACTTC
few	TRBV18	TRBD2	TRBJ2-2	CASSPKREYGGELFF	TGTGCCAGCTCACCGAAGCGGGAGTACGGCGGGGAGCTGTTTTTT